This TCR beta chain emerged from a study of regulatory T cells in long-lasting Graves disease. This clonotype has a count of ten or more. Described time point: persistent/refractory GD, antithyroid drugs over 5 years with positive TRAb. Scientists built the TCR library using RNA that was extracted from PBMCs. iRepertoire HTBI primers and Arm-PCR of CDR3 regions built TCR beta libraries. One entry per CDR3 protein results from TCRdb running MiXCR on the multiplex PCR reads. Altogether roughly 400,000 distinct CDR3 sequences are present, roughly a fifth being singletons, with the ten largest covering 13% to 15%. Sequencing used peripheral blood mononuclear cells (PBMCs), obtained when the disease was refractory, from a patient treated with antithyroid drugs. The source is a female donor with Graves disease.

CDR3 residues: CSVRKGVTNEKLFF. Written as DNA, the CDR3 is TGCAGCGTCCGGAAAGGGGTGACTAATGAAAAACTGTTTTTT. V gene TRBV29-1 combines with J gene TRBJ1-4, with TRBD1 as a possible D gene (5 bases). V dropped 6 bases and J dropped 2 bases, with 13 bases sitting between them. This CDR3 has 14 amino acids. Germline V gene lookup returns CDR1 SQVTM and CDR2 ANQGSEA.